The T cell receptor (beta chain) under discussion was sequenced for a study of cytomegalovirus exposure and HLA in healthy donors. Germline CDR1 reads GTSNPN; CDR2 reads SVGIG (reference sequence). V lost 1 base to trimming and J lost 0 bases, with 7 bases between them. The CDR3 is made up of 14 amino acids. PCR amplification relied on 60 Vbeta primers (plus 13 Jbeta primers). Clones were read by immunoSEQ multiplex PCR, and TCRdb kept only the in-frame ones, dropping some. The repertoire consists of over 110,000 clones, with 82% occurring once and the leading ten covering approximately 2.3%. The V gene is TRBV30, the J gene TRBJ1-5; no firm D call. The sample taken for sequencing was PBMCs. This clonotype was obtained from a male donor in good health and CMV-seronegative. The CDR3 DNA sequence: TGTGCCTGGAGTGGAACAAATAGCAATCAGCCCCAGCATTTT. As protein: CAWSGTNSNQPQHF.